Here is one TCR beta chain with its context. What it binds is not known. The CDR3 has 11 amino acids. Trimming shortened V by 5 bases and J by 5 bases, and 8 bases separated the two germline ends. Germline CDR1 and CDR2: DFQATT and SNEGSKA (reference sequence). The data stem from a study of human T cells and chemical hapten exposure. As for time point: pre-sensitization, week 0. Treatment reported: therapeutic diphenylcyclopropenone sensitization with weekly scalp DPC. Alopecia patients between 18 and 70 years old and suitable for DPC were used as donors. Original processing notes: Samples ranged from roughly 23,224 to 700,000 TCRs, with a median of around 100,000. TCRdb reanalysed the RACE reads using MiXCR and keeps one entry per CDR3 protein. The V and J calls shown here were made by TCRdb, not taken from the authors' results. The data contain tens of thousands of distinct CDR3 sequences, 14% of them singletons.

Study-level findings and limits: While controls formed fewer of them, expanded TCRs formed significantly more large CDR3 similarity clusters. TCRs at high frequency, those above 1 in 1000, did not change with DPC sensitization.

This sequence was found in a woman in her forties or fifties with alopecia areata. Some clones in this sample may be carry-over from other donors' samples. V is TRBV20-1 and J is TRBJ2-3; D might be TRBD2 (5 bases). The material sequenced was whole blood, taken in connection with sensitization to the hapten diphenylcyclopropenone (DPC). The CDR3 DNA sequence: TGCAGTGCTCTAGGGAGAGATACGCAGTATTTT. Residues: CSALGRDTQYF.